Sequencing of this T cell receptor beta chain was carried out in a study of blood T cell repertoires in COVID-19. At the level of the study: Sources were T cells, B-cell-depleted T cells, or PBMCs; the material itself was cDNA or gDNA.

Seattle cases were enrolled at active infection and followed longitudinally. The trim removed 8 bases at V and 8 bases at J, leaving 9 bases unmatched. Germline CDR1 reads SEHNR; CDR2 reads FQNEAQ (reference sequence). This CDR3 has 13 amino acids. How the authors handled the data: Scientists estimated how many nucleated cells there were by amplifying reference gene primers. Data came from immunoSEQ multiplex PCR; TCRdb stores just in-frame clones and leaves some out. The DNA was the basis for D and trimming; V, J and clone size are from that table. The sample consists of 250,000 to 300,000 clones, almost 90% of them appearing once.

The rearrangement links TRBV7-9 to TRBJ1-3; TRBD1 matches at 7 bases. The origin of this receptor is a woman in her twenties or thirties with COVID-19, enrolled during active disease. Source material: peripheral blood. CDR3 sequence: CASGQRQGHTIYF. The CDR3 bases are TGTGCCAGCGGCCAGAGACAGGGACACACCATATATTTT.